This T cell receptor beta chain was identified in a study of cytomegalovirus exposure and HLA in healthy donors. Whole-study context: Earlier, 100 million to 130 million unique TCR beta sequences were recovered from about 200 million T cells by an analysis.

V was pared by 6 bases and J by 4 bases, with 13 bases between. The CDR3 extends over 13 amino acids. The germline CDR1 and CDR2 sequences are MDHEN and SYDVKM. Researchers ran the PCR with 60 Vbeta and 13 Jbeta primers. Libraries were prepared by immunoSEQ multiplex PCR; TCRdb keeps only in-frame clonotypes and omits some of them. Of 98,000 or so clones listed, 76% were seen once; the top ten hold roughly 2%. In its sample, this clone was seen once. The chain is built from TRBV28 and TRBJ2-7; D perhaps matches TRBD1 (6 bases). The specimen sequenced was PBMCs. The receptor was isolated from a man aged 40-49 years in good health and CMV-seronegative. The CDR3 DNA reads as TGTGCCAGCAGCAGACAGGCGGGTTACGAGCAGTACTTC. Its protein product is CASSRQAGYEQYF. The full variable domain, rest sourced from reference TRBV28 and TRBJ2-7, is DVKVTQSSRYLVKRTGEKVFLECVQDMDHENMFWYRQDPGLGLRLIYFSYDVKMKEKGDIPEGYSVSREKKERFSLILESASTNQTSMYLCASSRQAGYEQYFGPGTRLTVT.